Listed here is a single T cell receptor (beta chain). This clonotype showed up just a few times. The antigen it binds to is not known. It has no much larger one-base neighbor in the sample; base qualities were not kept. This sample is drawn from a study of response to subunit inactivated influenza vaccine (dated by TCRdb to the late 2010s). The study in broad terms: Deep quantitative profiling of the T cell receptor repertoire was used in the study to follow responses to a trivalent subunit inactivated influenza vaccine.

The method was RT-PCR. The data were produced on an Illumina HiSeq 2500. TCRdb's own reprocessing of the public reads used fastp at Q25 and MiXCR and kept productive beta chains. Entries that share a CDR3 protein sequence are merged under the most common genes and DNA. The sample table records roughly 650,000 distinct CDR3 sequences; 12% to 15% of these occur just once. Roughly 7.2% of the sample is held by the ten biggest clonotypes. CDR1 and CDR2, per the germline V gene (reference sequence), are DFQATT and SNEGSKA. The CDR3 numbers 15 residues from cysteine through phenylalanine. Only the CDR3 portion is preserved as DNA: 45 bases, with reading frame beginning at the first base. Germline trimming: 5 bases from V, 2 bases from J; junction bases outside gene matches: 4. Study-wide findings and limitations: The authors proposed that each seasonal influenza vaccination may bring in only a limited number of new T cells.

This receptor was taken from a man between 50 and 59 years old who received an inactivated influenza vaccine. Donor details come from another sample of the same person, matched by shared clones. The sequence links TRBV20-1 to TRBJ2-2; 11 of the junction bases match TRBD2. The source material was PBMCs from blood, sampled around two weeks before vaccination. The DNA sequence follows: TGCAGTGCTCCCACTAGCGGGAGAAACACCGGGGAGCTGTTTTTT. Translation gives CSAPTSGRNTGELFF.